This TCR beta chain comes out of a study of T cell responses to AZD1222 COVID-19 vaccine. At the level of the study: Whether given at about 4 or about 12 weeks, second doses were pooled. Study observations and caveats: Repertoire samples came only from after the peak T cell response.

Some clones are missing from TCRdb's copy, which holds only in-frame ones; the method was immunoSEQ multiplex PCR. The profile shows about 120,000 clones, around 90% of them singletons. In regard to this clone: Its specificity is not known.

The V gene's germline CDR1 is ENHRY and CDR2 SYGVKD. The CDR3 extends over 17 amino acids. Germline trimming cut 10 bases from V and 1 base from J; bases unmatched to any gene: 12. The origin of this receptor is an adult in good health. Specimen: peripheral blood, collected on day 0 of AZD1222 vaccination. The chain combines TRBV10-3 with TRBJ2-3; TRBD2 aligns across 12 bases. CDR3 sequence (DNA): TGTGCCAGCACCCCACTAGCGGGGGGTGTCGGCACAGATACGCAGTATTTT. Amino acid sequence: CASTPLAGGVGTDTQYF.